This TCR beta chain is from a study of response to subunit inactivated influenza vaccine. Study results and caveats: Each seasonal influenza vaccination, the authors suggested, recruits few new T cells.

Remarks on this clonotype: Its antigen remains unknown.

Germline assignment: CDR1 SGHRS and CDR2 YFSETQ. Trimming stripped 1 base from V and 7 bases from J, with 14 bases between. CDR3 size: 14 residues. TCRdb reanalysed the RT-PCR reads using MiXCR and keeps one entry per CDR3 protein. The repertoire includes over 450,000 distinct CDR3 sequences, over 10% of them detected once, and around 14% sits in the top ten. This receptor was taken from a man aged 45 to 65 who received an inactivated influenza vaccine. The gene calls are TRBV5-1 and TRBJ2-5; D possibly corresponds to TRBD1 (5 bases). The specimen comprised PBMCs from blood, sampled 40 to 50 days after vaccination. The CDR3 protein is CASSLRVAQGTQYF. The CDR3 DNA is TGCGCCAGCAGCTTGCGGGTGGCCCAGGGGACCCAGTACTTC.